This entry lists 30 T cell receptor beta chains sequenced from one sample in a study of read filtering for tumor transcriptome and immune sequencing. From about 0.4 ug of RNA, a library with molecular barcoded alpha/delta and beta/gamma adaptors was made. MiXCR, run by TCRdb on the reads, gives a single entry per CDR3 protein. The sample includes 75,000 to 95,000 distinct CDR3 sequences, 9% to 15% of them seen just once. Specimen: a population of CD138-negative cells sorted from bone marrow. All receptors derive from a donor aged 40 or older with multiple myeloma.

This clonotype showed up many times. The J gene is TRBJ2-3, the V gene TRBV18; 11 bases match TRBD1. Germline assignment: CDR1 KGHSH and CDR2 LQKENI. The V gene end was trimmed by 3 bases and the J gene end by 2 bases; junction bases not matched to a gene: 4. CDR3 length: 16 residues. Here the CDR3 reads CASSPGTGGITDTQYF. The CDR3 DNA is TGTGCCAGCTCACCCGGGACAGGGGGAATCACAGATACGCAGTATTTT.

At least ten counts were recorded for this clonotype. CDR3 sequence reads: CASSVLAGAYNEQFF. CDR3 DNA sequence: TGTGCCAGTAGTGTACTAGCGGGGGCGTACAATGAGCAGTTCTTC. The rearrangement uses TRBV19 and TRBJ2-1; TRBD2 aligns across 11 bases. The CDR3 is made up of 15 amino acids. V trimming: 5 bases; J trimming: 4 bases; junction bases outside the gene matches: 4. The germline V gene has CDR1 LNHDA and CDR2 SQIVND (reference sequence). Full variable domain (missing parts from reference TRBV19 and TRBJ2-1): DGGITQSPKYLFRKEGQNVTLSCEQNLNHDAMYWYRQDPGQGLRLIYYSQIVNDFQKGDIAEGYSVSREKKESFPLTVTSAQKNPTAFYLCASSVLAGAYNEQFFGPGTRLTVL.

This clonotype was seen many times. The genes are TRBV6-6 and TRBJ2-6; possible D gene TRBD1, 5 bases. V dropped 8 bases and J dropped 0 bases, with 23 bases sitting between them. CDR1 is MNHNY, CDR2 SVGAGI, per germline (reference sequence). The CDR3 runs 19 residues. CDR3 DNA sequence: TGTGCCAGCTATCTGCGCCTGGGGCAGGGCAGCTCTGGGGCCAACGTCCTGACTTTC. It codes for CASYLRLGQGSSGANVLTF.

The table lists this clonotype with many counts. The rearrangement links TRBV20-1 to TRBJ1-2; possibly TRBD1 for D (5 bases). Trimming took off 2 bases at V and 3 bases at J, with 13 bases between the two ends. The germline gives CDR1 DFQATT, CDR2 SNEGSKA (reference sequence). This CDR3 region has 14 residues. CDR3 sequence reads: CSARKGGVDYGYTF. The CDR3 region has the DNA TGCAGTGCTAGAAAGGGAGGGGTAGACTATGGCTACACCTTC.

This clonotype was counted ten times or more. This rearrangement joins TRBV14 to TRBJ2-3; TRBD1 matches at 11 bases. Trimming removed 2 bases from V and 0 bases from J; junction bases left unmatched: 7. The CDR3 is 18 amino acids. Germline CDR1 is SGHDN and CDR2 is FVKESK. Here the CDR3 reads CASSQLDRGHESTDTQYF. In nucleotides, the CDR3 is TGTGCCAGCAGCCAATTGGACAGGGGGCATGAAAGCACAGATACGCAGTATTTT.

At least ten counts were recorded for this clonotype. The chain employs TRBV12-3 or TRBV12-4 and TRBJ1-4; 7 positions agree with TRBD1. This CDR3 has 15 amino acids. V lost 5 bases and J lost 1; bases outside the gene matches: 4. In nucleotides, the CDR3 is TGTGCCAGCAGTCCCCGACAGGGAACTAATGAAAAACTGTTTTTT. Encoded protein: CASSPRQGTNEKLFF.

The V call is TRBV11-2, the J call TRBJ1-6; D not certain. The CDR3 has 14 residues. The germline V gene encodes CDR1 SGHAT and CDR2 FQNNGV. The V gene lost 8 bases and the J gene lost 6 bases, with 14 bases spanning the gap. The CDR3 nucleotides are TGTGCCAGCTCGCCCTTCCTGACTAATTCACCCCTCCACTTT. This codes for CASSPFLTNSPLHF.

This clonotype was recorded at least ten times. V usage is TRBV29-1 and J usage is TRBJ2-1, with 14 bases aligning to TRBD2. Germline V lookup: CDR1 SQVTM, CDR2 ANQGSEA. V lost 7 bases to trimming and J lost 3 bases; unmatched junction nucleotides: 2. The CDR3 runs to 14 residues. Here the CDR3 reads CSAGTSGSYNEQFF. CDR3 DNA sequence: TGCAGCGCAGGGACTAGCGGGAGCTACAATGAGCAGTTCTTC.

This clonotype was seen a handful of times. A read error may produce the germline difference seen at one junction end. This rearrangement joins TRBV3-1 to TRBJ2-1; D perhaps matches TRBD1 (6 bases). In germline, CDR1 is LGHDT, CDR2 YNNKEL (reference sequence). The CDR3 contains 17 residues. The CDR3 sequence is CASSQGAAQGRSNGQFF. Here the CDR3 DNA reads TGTGCCAGCAGCCAAGGGGCGGCACAGGGCCGGTCCAATGGGCAGTTCTTC.

This clonotype occurred many times. The genes are TRBV5-6 and TRBJ2-4; TRBD1 matches at 7 bases. V lost 4 bases, J lost 7 bases, and 8 bases stayed unmatched. The CDR3 has 14 residues. Germline lookup yields CDR1 SGHDT and CDR2 YYEEEE. CDR3: CASSLRQGANIQYF. In nucleotides, the CDR3 is TGTGCCAGCAGCCTTCGACAGGGTGCCAACATTCAGTACTTC.

This clonotype has more than one count but fewer than ten. The gene calls are TRBV14 and TRBJ1-2; 9 bases line up with TRBD1. V lost 0 bases to trimming and J lost 2 bases; unmatched junction nucleotides: 4. Per the germline V gene, CDR1 is SGHDN and CDR2 is FVKESK. The CDR3 contains 16 residues. For the CDR3, the DNA is TGTGCCAGCAGCCAAGAAGTCGGACAGGGGAACTATGGCTACACCTTC. It translates to CASSQEVGQGNYGYTF.

This clonotype has a count of ten or more. Here the CDR3 DNA reads TGTGCCAGCAAGACTAGCGGTCCCTCCTACGAGCAGTACTTC. This gives the protein CASKTSGPSYEQYF. The rearrangement uses TRBV2 and TRBJ2-7, with 9 bases fitting TRBD2. The CDR3 is 14 residues long. The trim removed 7 bases at V and 0 bases at J, leaving 4 bases unmatched. CDR1 and CDR2 (germline): SNHLY, FYNNEI.

This clonotype was seen ten or more times. A much larger clone sits a single nucleotide away, making a read error possible. V and J are TRBV5-4 and TRBJ2-1, with TRBD2 identical over 12 bases. Per the germline V gene, CDR1 is SGHNT and CDR2 is YYREEE (reference sequence). This CDR3 contains 16 residues. In DNA, the CDR3 is TGTGCCAGCAGCTTGCTAGCGGGAGGGTACTACAATGGGCAGTTCTTC. Translation gives CASSLLAGGYYNGQFF.

The sample holds many counts of this clonotype. The V call is TRBV29-1, the J call TRBJ2-3; 9 positions match TRBD1. V shed 4 bases, J shed 5 bases, and the junction held 7 bases outside the gene matches. This CDR3 comprises 14 residues. CDR1 is SQVTM, CDR2 ANQGSEA, per germline. CDR3 loop: CSVVAQGAGDTQYF. The CDR3 region has the DNA TGCAGCGTTGTAGCACAGGGGGCAGGAGATACGCAGTATTTT.

This clonotype was seen repeatedly, ten times or more. This rearrangement joins TRBV18 to TRBJ2-3; D may be TRBD2 (5 bases). The V gene's germline CDR1 is KGHSH and CDR2 LQKENI. Trimming removed 3 bases from V and 0 bases from J, with 13 bases in between. The CDR3 totals 16 residues. The CDR3: CASSPTAGSSTDTQYF. The CDR3, as DNA: TGTGCCAGCTCACCGACGGCGGGCTCTAGCACAGATACGCAGTATTTT.

This clonotype was seen only a few times. DNA for the CDR3: TGCAGCGAGGGACTAGCGGGTTCCAATACGCAGTATTTT. This translates into CSEGLAGSNTQYF. The chain uses TRBV29-1 and TRBJ2-3; 12 bases agree with TRBD2. This CDR3 region has 13 residues. Per the germline V gene, CDR1 is SQVTM and CDR2 is ANQGSEA. V trimming: 7 bases; J trimming: 7 bases; junction bases outside the gene matches: 6.

Ten or more counts support this clonotype. The rearrangement joins TRBV3-2 to TRBJ2-1; the table assigns TRBD2, which was not confirmed against the DNA. TRBV3-2 counts as a pseudogene. The CDR3 length is 13 residues. The CDR3 DNA reads as TGTGCCAGCAGCCAAGGTTCCAGCTCCGGGAGGGTCTTC. This sequence encodes CASSQGSSSGRVF.

The sample holds many counts of this clonotype. This chain joins TRBV7-9 and TRBJ1-1; no firm D call. The CDR3 has 11 amino acids. Trimming took 7 bases from V and 0 from J, leaving 3 bases between them. The V gene's germline CDR1 is SEHNR and CDR2 FQNEAQ (reference sequence). CDR3 residues: CASTLNTEAFF. In DNA, the CDR3 is TGTGCCAGCACCTTGAACACTGAAGCTTTCTTT. Together with reference TRBV7-9 and TRBJ1-1, the CDR3 gives the full variable domain: DTGVSQNPRHKITKRGQNVTFRCDPISEHNRLYWYRQTLGQGPEFLTYFQNEAQLEKSRLLSDRFSAERPKGSFSTLEIQRTEQGDSAMYLCASTLNTEAFFGQGTRLTVV.

The chain carries TRBV18 and TRBJ2-7, with TRBD1 identical over 11 bases. Germline values: CDR1 KGHSH, CDR2 LQKENI. J was trimmed by 5 bases and V by 6 bases; bases with no gene match: 6. This CDR3 comprises 14 residues. The CDR3 DNA reads TGTGCCAGCTCCCCCGGACAGGGGGCTCACGAGCAGTACTTC. It is translated as CASSPGQGAHEQYF.

This clonotype has at least ten counts. V is TRBV10-3 and J is TRBJ2-6, with 7 bases matching TRBD1. The CDR3 runs to 18 residues. CDR1 and CDR2 (germline): ENHRY, SYGVKD. V was pared by 6 bases and J by 0 bases, with 11 bases of the junction left unmatched. The CDR3 bases are TGTGCCATCAGGTCAACAGGGGCGCCTGGCTCTGGGGCCAACGTCCTGACTTTC. Translated: CAIRSTGAPGSGANVLTF.

Details on this clonotype: The junction departs from the called germline gene at one end, perhaps through a read error. This sequence joins TRBV7-7 and TRBJ2-2, with a tentative D call TRBD1 (7 bases). CDR1 SSHAT and CDR2 FNYEAQ come from the germline V gene (reference sequence). CDR3 length equals 14 residues. The CDR3 region is CASSPDRNTGGLFF. The DNA for the CDR3 is TGTGCTAGCAGCCCGGACAGGAACACCGGGGGGCTGTTTTTT. The full variable domain, with the rest looked up from reference TRBV7-7 and TRBJ2-2, is GAGVSQSPRYKVTKRGQDVTLRCDPISSHATLYWYQQALGQGPEFLTYFNYEAQPDKSGLPSDRFSAERPEGSISTLTIQRTEQRDSAMYRCASSPDRNTGGLFFGEGSRLTVL.

This clonotype was recorded many times. V gene TRBV11-2 combines with J gene TRBJ2-7; D is unclear. Germline-derived CDR1 and CDR2 are SGHAT and FQNNGV. The germline V and J ends were trimmed by 10 bases and 2 bases, with 18 bases remaining between them. This CDR3 comprises 14 residues. The CDR3 sequence: CATAPTNPPYEQYF. The CDR3 DNA is TGTGCCACCGCGCCCACCAACCCTCCCTACGAGCAGTACTTC.

The table lists this clonotype with many counts. The chain links TRBV6-2 or TRBV6-3 to TRBJ2-6; D not certain. Germline CDR1 reads MNHEY; CDR2 reads SVGEGT. Trimming pared 5 bases from V and 0 bases from J, leaving 5 bases between. The CDR3 runs to 14 residues. This chain's CDR3 is CASSRNSGANVLTF. CDR3 sequence (DNA): TGTGCCAGCAGTAGGAACTCTGGGGCCAACGTCCTGACTTTC.

Ten or more counts support this clonotype. The chain couples TRBV13 to TRBJ2-7; 15 nucleotides agree with TRBD2. Germline V lookup: CDR1 PRHDT, CDR2 FYEKMQ (reference sequence). V shed 5 bases, J shed 4 bases, and the junction held 9 bases outside the gene matches. The CDR3 runs 17 residues. The CDR3 loop is CASSQGLAGGPLYEQYF. The CDR3 nucleotides are TGTGCCAGCAGCCAGGGACTAGCGGGAGGACCTTTATACGAGCAGTACTTC.

In its sample, this clonotype was seen many times. The V gene is TRBV20-1, the J gene TRBJ1-2, with TRBD1 matching over 10 bases. V dropped 7 bases and J dropped 4; count of bases not matched to a gene: 3. Germline loops: CDR1 DFQATT, CDR2 SNEGSKA (reference sequence). The CDR3 sequence is 12 residues long. CDR3: CSGTGGSYGYTF. The CDR3 nucleotides are TGCAGTGGGACAGGGGGATCCTATGGCTACACCTTC.

V is TRBV5-6 and J is TRBJ2-7; 9 nucleotides agree with TRBD2. Trimming at V came to 4 bases and at J to 0 bases, leaving 11 bases not matched to a gene. Germline V gene data show CDR1 as SGHDT and CDR2 as YYEEEE. The CDR3 contains 17 residues. The CDR3 spells CASSPGTSRVTSYEQYF. The CDR3 DNA is TGTGCCAGCAGCCCCGGGACTAGCCGGGTGACCTCCTACGAGCAGTACTTC.

This clonotype was seen many times. The rearrangement uses TRBV28 and TRBJ2-6; D perhaps matches TRBD1 (5 bases). The CDR3 is 15 residues long. The V gene lost 4 bases and the J gene lost 2 bases, with 9 bases spanning the gap. Germline V lookup: CDR1 MDHEN, CDR2 SYDVKM. The DNA for the CDR3 is TGTGCCAGCAGTTCAGGGATGACTGGGGCCAACGTCCTGACTTTC. Translating it yields CASSSGMTGANVLTF.

This clonotype was counted a few times. Because it lacks the conserved phenylalanine or tryptophan at the end, this CDR3 is likely a read error. The DNA is left out, because the CDR3 cannot be placed on it with certainty; the CDR3 is given as TCRdb lists it. The V call is TRBV29-1, the J call TRBJ2-1; the tabulated D call, TRBD1, remains unverified against the DNA. The germline gives CDR1 SQVTM, CDR2 ANQGSEA. The length of the CDR3 is 15 amino acids, counting both ends. CDR3: CSVEERRDAYNEQIS.

In this sample, this clonotype turned up a few times. The J gene is TRBJ2-3, the V gene TRBV7-9, with 14 positions matching TRBD2. V lost 5 bases and J lost 4; bases outside the gene matches: 11. CDR1 and CDR2 from the germline V gene are SEHNR and FQNEAQ (reference sequence). The CDR3 is 18 residues long. The CDR3 DNA reads TGTGCCAGCAGCGCGCAAAGGGGACTAGCGGGAGTGCCAGATACGCAGTATTTT. This gives the protein CASSAQRGLAGVPDTQYF.

This clonotype was observed a few times. Being one base from a much bigger clone, this may be a read error. Lacking the conserved final phenylalanine or tryptophan, this CDR3 likely reflects a read error. This chain connects TRBV3-1 to TRBJ2-3, with 7 bases matching TRBD2. This CDR3 is built from 15 residues. The germline V gene encodes CDR1 LGHDT and CDR2 YNNKEL (reference sequence). Trimming at V came to 4 bases and at J to 1 base, leaving 5 bases not matched to a gene. The CDR3 loop reads CASSLTSAGTDTQYY. CDR3 coding DNA: TGTGCCAGCAGCCTCACTAGCGCCGGCACAGATACGCAGTATTAT.